This T cell receptor beta chain was profiled in a study of post-analysis software for immune sequencing data. The sample holds a few counts of this clonotype. Antigen: not known. The CDR3 length is 14 residues. Germline values: CDR1 MGHRA, CDR2 YSYEKL. The V gene lost 0 bases and the J gene lost 5 bases, with 10 bases spanning the gap. Sequencing libraries made from TCR beta cDNA carried unique molecular identifiers. TCRdb reanalysed the PCR reads using MiXCR and keeps one entry per CDR3 protein. The sample yields approximately 770,000 distinct CDR3 sequences, 46% seen once. General study points: Compared against controls, patients with multiple sclerosis displayed significantly lower normalized Chao1 diversity. Roughly 5 TRBV segments, TRBV5-6, TRBV5-1 and TRBV20-1 among them, were found more frequent in patients than controls.

This chain links TRBV4-1 with TRBJ2-5; possible D gene TRBD2, 6 bases. The sample consisted of blood. This TCR was sampled from a girl aged 5 to 17 with multiple sclerosis. The CDR3 sequence is CASSQDAGTETQYF. Here the CDR3 DNA reads TGCGCCAGCAGCCAAGATGCGGGAACCGAGACCCAGTACTTC.